This entry features one TCR beta chain sequence. Its antigen is as yet unknown. Profiled with immunoSEQ multiplex PCR; TCRdb holds only in-frame clones, not every one. The sample shows 77,000 or so clones, more than 80% of them seen only once. CDR1 and CDR2 from the germline V gene are SGHRS and YFSETQ. V lost 0 bases, J lost 3 bases, and 13 bases lay in between. The CDR3 loop spans 16 amino acids. This sample is drawn from a study of T cell responses to AZD1222 COVID-19 vaccine. Study-level results: Baseline serostatus was positive in only a handful of AZD1222 recipients. The sample set comprised mostly white British donors with more females, and clonal diversity was possibly underestimated. Distributed over spike, vaccine-associated CD4 TCRs predominated at 160-218 and 743-854. Two doses of AZD1222 preceded a rise in Spike-specific TCR breadth and depth.

The sequenced sample was peripheral blood, obtained on day 0 of AZD1222 vaccination. The chain carries TRBV5-1 and TRBJ2-1, with D tentatively TRBD1 (6 bases). The sequence came from an adult in good health. Here the CDR3 reads CASSLEQGSIYNEQFF. CDR3 nucleotides: TGCGCCAGCAGCTTGGAACAGGGAAGTATCTACAATGAGCAGTTCTTC.